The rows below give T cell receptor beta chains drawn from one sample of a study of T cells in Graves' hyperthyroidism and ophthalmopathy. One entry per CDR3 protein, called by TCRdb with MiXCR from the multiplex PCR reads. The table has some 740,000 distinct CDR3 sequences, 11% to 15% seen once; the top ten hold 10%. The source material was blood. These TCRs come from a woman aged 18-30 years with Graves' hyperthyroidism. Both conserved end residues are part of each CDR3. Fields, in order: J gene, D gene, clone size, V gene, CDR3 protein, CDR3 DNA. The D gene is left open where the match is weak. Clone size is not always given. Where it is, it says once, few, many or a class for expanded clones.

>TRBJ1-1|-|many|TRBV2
CASSDPGRLVTEAFF
TGTGCCAGCAGTGACCCCGGCAGGTTGGTCACTGAAGCTTTCTTT
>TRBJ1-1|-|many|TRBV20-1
CSATPAGPNTEAFF
TGCAGTGCTACTCCCGCAGGGCCGAACACTGAAGCTTTCTTT
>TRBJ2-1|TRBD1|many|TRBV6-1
CASGGTGPYNEQFF
TGTGCCAGCGGCGGGACAGGGCCTTACAATGAGCAGTTCTTC
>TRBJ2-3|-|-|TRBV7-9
CASSLREDADTQYF
TGTGCCAGCAGCTTGAGGGAGGATGCAGATACGCAGTATTTT
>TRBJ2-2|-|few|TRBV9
CASSVTGTVGELFF
TGTGCCAGCAGCGTAACCGGAACTGTCGGGGAGCTGTTTTTT
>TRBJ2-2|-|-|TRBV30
CAWSKGDSNTGELFF
TGTGCCTGGAGTAAGGGGGACTCGAACACCGGGGAGCTGTTTTTT
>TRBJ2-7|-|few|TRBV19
CASSKRGLVGYEQYF
TGTGCCAGTAGTAAGAGGGGGTTAGTTGGGTACGAGCAGTACTTC
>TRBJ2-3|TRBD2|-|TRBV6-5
CASSYPLTPGGSTDTQYF
TGTGCCAGCAGTTACCCGCTCACCCCCGGGGGGAGCACAGATACGCAGTATTTT
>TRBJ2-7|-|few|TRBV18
CASSPRSVSYEQYF
TGTGCCAGCTCACCGAGAAGCGTTTCCTACGAGCAGTACTTC
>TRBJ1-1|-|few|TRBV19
CASTLQGWTEAFF
TGTGCCAGTACCCTTCAGGGTTGGACTGAAGCTTTCTTT
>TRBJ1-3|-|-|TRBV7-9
CASTPLGGMSGNTIYF
TGTGCCAGCACCCCCTTAGGGGGAATGTCTGGAAACACCATATATTTT
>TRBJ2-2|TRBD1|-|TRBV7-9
CASSRGTVGTGELFF
TGTGCCAGCAGCCGAGGGACAGTAGGCACCGGGGAGCTGTTTTTT
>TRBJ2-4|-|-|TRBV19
CASTPQGLVGKNIQYF
TGTGCCAGTACCCCACAGGGTCTGGTGGGCAAAAACATTCAGTACTTC
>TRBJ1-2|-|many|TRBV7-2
CASSLSRTMSYGYTF
TGTGCCAGCAGCTTATCGAGGACAATGAGCTATGGCTACACCTTC